This T cell receptor (beta chain) was obtained from a study of blood T cell repertoires in COVID-19. Original methodology: Nucleated cell counts were estimated from reference gene primer amplification. Sequencing was performed with immunoSEQ multiplex PCR; in TCRdb, only in-frame clones are kept and a portion is missing. V and J calls and clone size are copied from that table; D and trimming were computed from the DNA. The sample records about 160,000 clones, around nine tenths being singletons. The CDR3 is 17 residues long. The ends lost 1 base at V and 2 bases at J; junction bases unmatched: 8. Germline V lookup: CDR1 SGHVS, CDR2 FQNEAQ.

The V call is TRBV7-8, the J call TRBJ2-5, with 9 bases that match TRBD2. Sequenced sample: peripheral blood. The TCR sequence derives from a woman between 70 and 85 years old with COVID-19, enrolled during active disease. The CDR3 bases are TGTGCCAGCAGCTTAGGGAGTAGCGGGGGCCTTCAAGAGACCCAGTACTTC. It encodes CASSLGSSGGLQETQYF.